This T cell receptor beta chain is drawn from a study of blood T cell repertoires in COVID-19. Germline V CDR1 and CDR2: SGHAT, FQDESV (reference sequence). This CDR3 is 15 amino acids long. Trimming took off 3 bases at V and 0 bases at J, with 6 bases between the two ends. Authors' processing steps: By means of reference gene primer amplification, nucleated cell counts were estimated. Generated by immunoSEQ multiplex PCR, the TCRdb table keeps only in-frame clones and is missing some. D and trimming were read from the DNA, whereas the V and J calls and clone size are those reported in that table. The sample shows 380,000 or so clones, around 92% of them seen only once.

Sequencing input: peripheral blood. The chain employs TRBV11-1 and TRBJ2-6, with no clear D. The sequence came from a man between 40 and 49 years old with acute or convalescent COVID-19. CDR3 nucleotide sequence: TGTGCCAGCAGCTTTTCGAGCTCTGGGGCCAACGTCCTGACTTTC. Its protein product is CASSFSSSGANVLTF.